Included here is one T cell receptor beta chain sequence, with context. These data are taken from a study of shared clonotypes between healthy human individuals. Study overall: There were three CD4 naive, three CD4 memory, two CD8 naive and one CD8 memory plates per donor.

Measured with immunoSEQ multiplex PCR; TCRdb has only the in-frame clones, and not every one. The data show about 2.3 million clones, about 90% seen once. The CDR3 runs to 15 residues. The V end was cut by 2 bases, the J end by 3 bases, with 16 bases between. Germline V CDR1 and CDR2: SQVTM, ANQGSEA. The source is a man aged 18 to 29 in good health. Some clones in this sample may be carry-over from other donors' samples. The sample comprised naive CD4+ T cells from PBMCs. Subset indicated: CD45RA+ positively selected. The rearrangement uses TRBV29-1 and TRBJ2-5; possibly TRBD1 or TRBD2 for D (6 bases each). The CDR3 nucleotides are TGCAGCGTTGAACGGGGGCGCGGGACCGAAGAGACCCAGTACTTC. This encodes CSVERGRGTEETQYF.